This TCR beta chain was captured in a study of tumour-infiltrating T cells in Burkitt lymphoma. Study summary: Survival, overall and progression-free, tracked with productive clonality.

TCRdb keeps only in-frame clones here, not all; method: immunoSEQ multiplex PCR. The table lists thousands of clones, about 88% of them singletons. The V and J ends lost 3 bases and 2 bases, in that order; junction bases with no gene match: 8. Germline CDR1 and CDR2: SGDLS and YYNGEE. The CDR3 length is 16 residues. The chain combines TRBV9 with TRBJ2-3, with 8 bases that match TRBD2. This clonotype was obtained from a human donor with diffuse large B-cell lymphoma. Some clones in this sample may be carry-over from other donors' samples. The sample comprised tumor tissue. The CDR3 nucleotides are TGTGCCAGCAGCGCCTTACTAGCGGAGATCACAGATACGCAGTATTTT. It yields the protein CASSALLAEITDTQYF.